This T cell receptor (beta chain) was documented in a study of tumor-infiltrating lymphocytes in primary liver carcinoma. On the study more broadly: The cohort included men and women aged 30 to 69 years. General study findings and limits: Blood trailed tumors significantly in top-250-clone fraction (p = 0.039). Pairs comparing tumor with adjacent tissue or blood overlapped less than pairs drawn from tumor regions. Samples were bulk unsorted, so CD4+ and CD8+ repertoires were not compared.

Constant-region priming of 500 ng total RNA yielded TCR beta cDNA. Sequencing libraries for TCR beta derived from three nested multiplex PCR rounds that used slightly modified ARM-PCR. TRBV1-TRBV30 forward primers and a C-beta reverse primer were used in the first two PCR rounds, which each ran for ten to eleven cycles. TCRdb reprocessed the multiplex PCR reads via MiXCR and lists one record per CDR3 protein. The sample records approximately 210,000 distinct CDR3 sequences, around 60% being singletons. The V end lost 3 bases, the J end lost 7 bases, and 15 bases lay between the germline ends. Germline CDR1 and CDR2: SNHLY and FYNNEI. This CDR3 contains 14 residues. Germline DNA was also extracted, with blood RNA taken from unsorted whole blood. Regarding this clonotype: Its antigen is currently unknown.

The chain carries TRBV2 and TRBJ2-5; D is uncertain. Source material: peripheral blood. The receptor comes from a woman in her sixties or seventies with primary liver carcinoma and hepatitis B virus infection. DNA of the CDR3: TGTGCCAGCAGTGAGTCTGAAGTCGTTACGACCCAGTACTTC. This translates into CASSESEVVTTQYF. Variable domain in full (rest from reference TRBV2 and TRBJ2-5): EPEVTQTPSHQVTQMGQEVILRCVPISNHLYFYWYRQILGQKVEFLVSFYNNEISEKSEIFDDQFSVERPDGSNFTLKIRSTKLEDSAMYFCASSESEVVTTQYFGPGTRLLVL.